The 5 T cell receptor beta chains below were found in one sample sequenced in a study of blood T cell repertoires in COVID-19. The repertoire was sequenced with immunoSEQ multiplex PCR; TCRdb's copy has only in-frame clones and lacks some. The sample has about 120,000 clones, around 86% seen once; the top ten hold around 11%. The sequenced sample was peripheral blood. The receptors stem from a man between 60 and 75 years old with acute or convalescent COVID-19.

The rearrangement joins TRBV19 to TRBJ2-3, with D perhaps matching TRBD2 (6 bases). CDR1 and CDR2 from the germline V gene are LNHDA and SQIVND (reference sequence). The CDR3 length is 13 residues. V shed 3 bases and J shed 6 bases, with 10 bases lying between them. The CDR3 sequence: CASSIRAGDTQYF. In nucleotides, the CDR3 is TGTGCCAGTAGTATCAGGGCGGGGGATACGCAGTATTTT.

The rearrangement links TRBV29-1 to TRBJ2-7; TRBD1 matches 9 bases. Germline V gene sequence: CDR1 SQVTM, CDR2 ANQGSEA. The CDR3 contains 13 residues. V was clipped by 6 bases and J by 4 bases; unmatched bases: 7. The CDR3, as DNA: TGCAGCGTGGAGACAGGGGGAGGTTACGAGCAGTACTTC. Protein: CSVETGGGYEQYF.

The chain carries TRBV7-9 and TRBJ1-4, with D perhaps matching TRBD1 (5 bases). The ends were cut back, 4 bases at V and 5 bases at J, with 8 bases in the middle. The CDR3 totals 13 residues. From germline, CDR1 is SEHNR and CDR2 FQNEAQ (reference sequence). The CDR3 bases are TGTGCCAGCAGCTCGGGGGGAAATGAAAAACTGTTTTTT. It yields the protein CASSSGGNEKLFF.

This CDR3 is CASSSPLPAGEKVFMDFF. For the CDR3, the DNA is TGTGCCAGCAGTTCCCCCCTTCCAGCGGGAGAAAAGGTGTTTATGGACTTCTTC. The genes are TRBV2 and TRBJ2-1, with 8 bases lining up with TRBD2. The germline V gene encodes CDR1 SNHLY and CDR2 FYNNEI. The CDR3 consists of 18 residues. V was clipped by 5 bases and J by 16 bases; unmatched bases: 28. Based on the CDR3 plus reference TRBV2 and TRBJ2-1, the full variable domain is EPEVTQTPSHQVTQMGQEVILRCVPISNHLYFYWYRQILGQKVEFLVSFYNNEISEKSEIFDDQFSVERPDGSNFTLKIRSTKLEDSAMYFCASSSPLPAGEKVFMDFFGPGTRLTVL.

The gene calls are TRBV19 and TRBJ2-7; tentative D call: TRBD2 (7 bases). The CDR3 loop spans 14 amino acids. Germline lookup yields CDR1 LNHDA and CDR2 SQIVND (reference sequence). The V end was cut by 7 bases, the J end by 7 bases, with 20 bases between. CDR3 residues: CASNQGGGRREQYF. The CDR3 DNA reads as TGTGCCAGTAACCAGGGCGGGGGCCGGCGGGAGCAGTACTTC.